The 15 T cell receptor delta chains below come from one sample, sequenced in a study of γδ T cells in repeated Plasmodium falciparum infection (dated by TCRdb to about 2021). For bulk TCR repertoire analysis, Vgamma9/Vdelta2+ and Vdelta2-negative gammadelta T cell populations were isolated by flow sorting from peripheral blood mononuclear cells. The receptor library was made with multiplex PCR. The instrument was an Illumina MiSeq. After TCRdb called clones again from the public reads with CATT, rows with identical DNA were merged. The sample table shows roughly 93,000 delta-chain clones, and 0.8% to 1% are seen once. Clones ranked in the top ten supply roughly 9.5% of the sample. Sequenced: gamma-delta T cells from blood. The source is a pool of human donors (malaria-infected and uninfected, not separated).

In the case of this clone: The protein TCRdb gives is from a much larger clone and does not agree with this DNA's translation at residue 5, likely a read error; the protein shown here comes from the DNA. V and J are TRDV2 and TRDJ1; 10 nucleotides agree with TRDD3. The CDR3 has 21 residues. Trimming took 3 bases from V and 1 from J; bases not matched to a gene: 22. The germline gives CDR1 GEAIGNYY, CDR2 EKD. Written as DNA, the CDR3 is TGTGCCTGTGACGCACCGTCTTCAAGGCATCTGGGGGATAATCGCACCGATAAACTCATCTTT. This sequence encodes CACDAPSSRHLGDNRTDKLIF.

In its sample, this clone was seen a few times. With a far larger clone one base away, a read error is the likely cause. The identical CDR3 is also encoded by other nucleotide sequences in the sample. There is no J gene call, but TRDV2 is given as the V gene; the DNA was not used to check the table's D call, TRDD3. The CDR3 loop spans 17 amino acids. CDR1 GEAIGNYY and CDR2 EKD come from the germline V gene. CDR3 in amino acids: CACDPVLGDTLRGRLIF. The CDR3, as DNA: TGTGCCTGTGACCCCGTACTGGGGGATACGCTACGAGGTAGGCTCATCTTT.

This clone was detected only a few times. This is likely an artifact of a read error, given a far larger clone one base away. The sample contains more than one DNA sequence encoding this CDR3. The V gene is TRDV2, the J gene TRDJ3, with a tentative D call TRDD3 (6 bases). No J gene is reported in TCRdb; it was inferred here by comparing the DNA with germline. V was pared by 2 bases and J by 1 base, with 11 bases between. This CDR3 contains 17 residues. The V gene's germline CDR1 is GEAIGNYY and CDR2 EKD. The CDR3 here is CACDSTGGSWDTRQMFF. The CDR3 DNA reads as TGTGCCTGTGACAGTACCGGGGGATCCTGGGACACCCGACAGATGTTTTTC.

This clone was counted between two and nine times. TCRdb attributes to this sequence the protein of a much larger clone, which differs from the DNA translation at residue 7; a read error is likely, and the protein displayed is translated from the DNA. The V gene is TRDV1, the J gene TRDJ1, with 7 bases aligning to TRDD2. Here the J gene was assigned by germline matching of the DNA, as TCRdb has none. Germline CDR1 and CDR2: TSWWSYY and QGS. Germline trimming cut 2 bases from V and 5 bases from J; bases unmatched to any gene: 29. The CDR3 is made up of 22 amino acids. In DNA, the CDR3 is TGTGCTCTTGGGGAAACCCTTGATTCCGTTCCTACAGGTGGGGACCACGAGGATAAACTCATCTTT. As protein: CALGETLDSVPTGGDHEDKLIF.

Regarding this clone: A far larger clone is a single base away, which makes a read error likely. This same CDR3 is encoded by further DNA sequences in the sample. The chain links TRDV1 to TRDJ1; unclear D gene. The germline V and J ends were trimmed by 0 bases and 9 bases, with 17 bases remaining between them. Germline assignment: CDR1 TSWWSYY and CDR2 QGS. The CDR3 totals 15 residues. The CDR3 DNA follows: TGTGCTCTTGGGGAACTAAGAGGATCCCACGCCGAACTCATCTTT. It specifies CALGELRGSHAELIF.

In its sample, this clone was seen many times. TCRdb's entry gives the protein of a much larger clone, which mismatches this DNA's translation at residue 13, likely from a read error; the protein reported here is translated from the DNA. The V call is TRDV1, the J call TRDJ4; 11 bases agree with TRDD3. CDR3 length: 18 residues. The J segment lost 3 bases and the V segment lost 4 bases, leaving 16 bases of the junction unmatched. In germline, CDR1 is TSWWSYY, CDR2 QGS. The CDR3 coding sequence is TGTGCTCTTGGGGGCTTACTCGAACTGGGGGATATGAGGGGACCCCTGATCTTT. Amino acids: CALGGLLELGDMRGPLIF.

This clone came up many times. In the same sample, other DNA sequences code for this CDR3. CDR3 in amino acids: CALVVRDRGTDKLIF. The DNA of the CDR3 is TGTGCTCTTGTGGTTCGGGATAGGGGAACCGATAAACTCATCTTT. The gene calls are TRDV1 and TRDJ1, with D perhaps matching TRDD3 (6 bases). V shed 7 bases and J shed 2 bases, with 17 bases lying between them. The CDR3 totals 15 residues. Germline CDR1 reads TSWWSYY; CDR2 reads QGS.

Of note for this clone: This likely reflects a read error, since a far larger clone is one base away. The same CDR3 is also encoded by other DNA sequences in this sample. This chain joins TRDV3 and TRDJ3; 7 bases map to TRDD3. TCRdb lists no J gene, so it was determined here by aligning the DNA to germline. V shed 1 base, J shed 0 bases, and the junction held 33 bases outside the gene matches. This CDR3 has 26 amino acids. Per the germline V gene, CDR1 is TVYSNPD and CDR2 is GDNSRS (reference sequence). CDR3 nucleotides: TGTGCCTTTAATGATCTAACCCTCTTTGAGACTACTGATGTGGGGGACAGCTCCTGGGACACCCGACAGATGTTTTTC. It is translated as CAFNDLTLFETTDVGDSSWDTRQMFF.

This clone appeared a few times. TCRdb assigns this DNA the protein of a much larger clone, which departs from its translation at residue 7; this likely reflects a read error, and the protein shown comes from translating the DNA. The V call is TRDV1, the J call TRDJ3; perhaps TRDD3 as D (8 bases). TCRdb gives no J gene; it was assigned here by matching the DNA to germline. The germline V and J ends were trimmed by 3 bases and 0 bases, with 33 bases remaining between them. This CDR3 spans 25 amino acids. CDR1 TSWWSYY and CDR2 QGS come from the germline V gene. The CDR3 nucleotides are TGTGCTCTTGGGGATCCAACTTTCCTACAGGGGGATAACCGTGCGGACTCCTGGGACACCCGACAGATGTTTTTC. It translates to CALGDPTFLQGDNRADSWDTRQMFF.

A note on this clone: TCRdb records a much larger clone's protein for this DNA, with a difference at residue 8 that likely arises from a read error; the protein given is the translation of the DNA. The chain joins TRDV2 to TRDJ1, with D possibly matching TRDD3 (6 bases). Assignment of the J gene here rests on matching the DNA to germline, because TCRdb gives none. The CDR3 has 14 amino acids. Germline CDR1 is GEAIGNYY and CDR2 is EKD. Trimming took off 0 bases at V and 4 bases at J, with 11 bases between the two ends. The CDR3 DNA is TGTGCCTGTGACACCGGGGGGGACGGCGATAAACTCATCTTT. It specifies CACDTGGDGDKLIF.

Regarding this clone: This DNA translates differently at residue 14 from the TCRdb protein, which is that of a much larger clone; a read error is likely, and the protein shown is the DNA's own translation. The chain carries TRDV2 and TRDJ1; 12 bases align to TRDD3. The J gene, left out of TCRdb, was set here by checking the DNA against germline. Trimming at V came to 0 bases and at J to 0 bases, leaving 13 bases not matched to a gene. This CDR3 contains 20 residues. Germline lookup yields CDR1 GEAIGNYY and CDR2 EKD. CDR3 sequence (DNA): TGTGCCTGTGACACCGAGGGGTCCAGGAACTGGGGGATACACACCGATAAACTCATCTTT. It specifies CACDTEGSRNWGIHTDKLIF.

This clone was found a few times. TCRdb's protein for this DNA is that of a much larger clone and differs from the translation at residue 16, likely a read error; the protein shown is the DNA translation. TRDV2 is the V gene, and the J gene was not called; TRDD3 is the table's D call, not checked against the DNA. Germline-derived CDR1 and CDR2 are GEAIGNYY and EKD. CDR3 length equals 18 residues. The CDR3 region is CACDTVGGDTLYTDKHIF. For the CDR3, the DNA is TGTGCCTGTGACACCGTAGGGGGGGATACTCTGTACACCGATAAACACATCTTT.

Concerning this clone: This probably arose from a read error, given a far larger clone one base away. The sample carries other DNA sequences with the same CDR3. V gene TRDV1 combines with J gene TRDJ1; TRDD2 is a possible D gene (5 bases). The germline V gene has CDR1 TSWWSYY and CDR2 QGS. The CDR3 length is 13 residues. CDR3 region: CALSYRVSDKLIF. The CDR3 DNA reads TGTGCCCTATCCTATCGGGTCTCCGATAAACTCATCTTT.

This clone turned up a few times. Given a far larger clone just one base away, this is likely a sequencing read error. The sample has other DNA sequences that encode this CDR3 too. CDR3 DNA: TGTGCTCTTGGGGATCACTTGGTTAGCCGGGGGATAACCAAGGATAAACTCATCTTT. This codes for CALGDHLVSRGITKDKLIF. J is TRDJ1 and V is TRDV1, with 8 bases fitting TRDD3. The J gene, missing from TCRdb, was assigned here through DNA to germline matching. Trimming removed 3 bases from V and 5 bases from J; junction bases left unmatched: 20. CDR3 length: 19 residues. From germline, CDR1 is TSWWSYY and CDR2 QGS.

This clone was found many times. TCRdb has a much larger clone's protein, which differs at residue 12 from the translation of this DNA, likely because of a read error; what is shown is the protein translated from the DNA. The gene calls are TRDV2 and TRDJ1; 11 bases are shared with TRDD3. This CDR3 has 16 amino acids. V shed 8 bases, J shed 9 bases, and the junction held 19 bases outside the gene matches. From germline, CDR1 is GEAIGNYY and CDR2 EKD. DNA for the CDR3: TGTGCCTCTCCCCTCAACGTACTGGGGGATATAGTGGAACTCATCTTT. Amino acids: CASPLNVLGDIVELIF.